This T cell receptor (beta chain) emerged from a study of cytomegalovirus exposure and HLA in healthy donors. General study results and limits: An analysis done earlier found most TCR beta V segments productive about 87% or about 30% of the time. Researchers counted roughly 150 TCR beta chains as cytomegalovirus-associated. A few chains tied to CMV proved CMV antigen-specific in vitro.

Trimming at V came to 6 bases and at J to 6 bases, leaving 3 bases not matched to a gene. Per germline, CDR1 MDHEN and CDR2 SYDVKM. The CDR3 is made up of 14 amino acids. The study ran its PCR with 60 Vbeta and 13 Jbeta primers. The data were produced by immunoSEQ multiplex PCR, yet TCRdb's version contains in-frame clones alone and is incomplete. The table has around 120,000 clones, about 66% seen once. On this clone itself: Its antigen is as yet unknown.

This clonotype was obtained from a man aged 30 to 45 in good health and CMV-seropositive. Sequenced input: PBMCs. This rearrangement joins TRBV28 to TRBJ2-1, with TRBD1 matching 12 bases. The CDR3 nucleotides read TGTGCCAGCAGGGGACAGGGGGCCCTCAATGAGCAGTTCTTC. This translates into CASRGQGALNEQFF.